The clone carrying this T cell receptor (beta chain) came up a few times. This sample is drawn from a study of T cells in Graves' hyperthyroidism and ophthalmopathy. With duration under 3 months, ophthalmopathy was active: Clinical Activity Score at least 3, NOSPECS at least 4. Exclusion criteria comprised uncontrolled infection, other autoimmune disease, pregnancy or lactation. Diagnosing involved the use of clinical symptoms, serum thyroxine and TRAb, thyroid ultrasound and orbital computed tomography. The V gene lost 4 bases and the J gene lost 0 bases, with 11 bases spanning the gap. The CDR3 loop spans 15 amino acids. Looked up from germline, CDR1 is SGHRS and CDR2 is YFSETQ. Using RNA transcripts as the source, TCR beta CDR3 regions were amplified. The HTBI set primed first-round TCR CDR3 RT-PCR. TCRdb re-called the multiplex PCR reads with MiXCR, one entry per CDR3 protein. The profile shows over 350,000 distinct CDR3 sequences, around 15% of them singletons.

Sequencing used blood. The source of this sequence is a man in his fifties or sixties with Graves' ophthalmopathy. The chain carries TRBV5-1 and TRBJ2-1; D ambiguous. The CDR3 loop is CASSMTDSSYNEQFF. In DNA form, the CDR3 reads TGCGCCAGCAGCATGACTGATAGCTCCTACAATGAGCAGTTCTTC.